The 5 T cell receptor beta chains reported below all come from one sample, sequenced in a study of CD8 T cells in Susac syndrome. With random hexamers, reverse transcription was performed on about 0.45 to 1 ug of RNA. TCRdb re-analysed the immunoSEQ multiplex PCR reads in MiXCR, keeping a single row per CDR3 protein. The table shows approximately 190,000 distinct CDR3 sequences, with 93% occurring only once. What was sequenced was CD4+ T cells from PBMCs. The receptor source for this set is a human donor in good health.

The genes are TRBV5-1 and TRBJ2-1; 13 bases map to TRBD2. The J segment lost 4 bases and the V segment lost 4 bases, leaving 2 bases of the junction unmatched. The CDR3 contains 15 residues. Germline CDR1 and CDR2: SGHRS and YFSETQ. For the CDR3, the DNA is TGCGCCAGCAGCACGGGACTAGCGGGGTACAATGAGCAGTTCTTC. Residues: CASSTGLAGYNEQFF.

The rearrangement links TRBV6-2 or TRBV6-3 to TRBJ2-2; perhaps TRBD2 as D (5 bases). V lost 0 bases, J lost 8 bases, and 13 bases lay in between. In germline, CDR1 is MNHEY, CDR2 SVGEGT. The CDR3 is made up of 15 amino acids. The CDR3 reads CASSYSSGALGELFF. For the CDR3, the DNA is TGTGCCAGCAGTTACTCGAGCGGTGCCCTGGGGGAGCTGTTTTTT.

About this clonotype itself: Its ends do not fully match the called genes, so a read error is possible. The V gene is TRBV7-7, the J gene TRBJ1-1; D gene unclear. CDR1 SSHAT and CDR2 FNYEAQ come from the germline V gene (reference sequence). This CDR3 region has 13 residues. CDR3: CASSLDLATEAFF. CDR3 nucleotide sequence: TGTGCTAGCAGCTTAGATTTGGCCACTGAAGCTTTCTTT.

The rearrangement joins TRBV20-1 to TRBJ2-7; 11 bases align to TRBD2. Germline V lookup: CDR1 DFQATT, CDR2 SNEGSKA (reference sequence). V was clipped by 0 bases and J by 3 bases; unmatched bases: 10. This CDR3 contains 17 residues. For the CDR3, the DNA is TGCAGTGCTAGAGATCTACCCCTAGCGGGGGGACTCTACGAGCAGTACGTC. It codes for CSARDLPLAGGLYEQYV.

V and J are TRBV4-1 and TRBJ1-4, with D possibly TRBD1 on 5 matching bases. CDR1 and CDR2 (germline): MGHRA, YSYEKL. V was pared by 4 bases and J by 8 bases, with 23 bases between. The length of the CDR3 is 17 residues. The DNA of the CDR3 is TGCGCCAGCAGCCGTCTCATACCAGGGATGTCGGTCGAAAAACTGTTTTTT. This sequence encodes CASSRLIPGMSVEKLFF.